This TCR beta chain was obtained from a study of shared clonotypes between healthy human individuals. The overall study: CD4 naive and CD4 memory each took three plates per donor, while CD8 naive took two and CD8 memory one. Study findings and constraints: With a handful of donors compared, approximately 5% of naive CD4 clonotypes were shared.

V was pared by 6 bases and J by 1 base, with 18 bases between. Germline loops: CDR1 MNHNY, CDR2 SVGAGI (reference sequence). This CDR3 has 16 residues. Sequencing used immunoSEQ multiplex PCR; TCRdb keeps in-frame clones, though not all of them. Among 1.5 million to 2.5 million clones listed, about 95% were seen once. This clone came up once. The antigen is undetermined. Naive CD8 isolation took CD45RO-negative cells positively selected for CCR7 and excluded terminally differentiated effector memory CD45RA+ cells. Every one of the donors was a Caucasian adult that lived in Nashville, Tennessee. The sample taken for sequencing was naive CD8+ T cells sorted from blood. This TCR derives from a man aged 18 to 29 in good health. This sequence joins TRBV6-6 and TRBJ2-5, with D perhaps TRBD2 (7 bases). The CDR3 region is CASRTIFGGPQETQYF. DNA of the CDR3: TGTGCCAGCAGAACTATCTTCGGGGGGCCCCAAGAGACCCAGTACTTC.